This TCR beta chain was retrieved from a study of T-cell reconstitution after alpha-beta-depleted transplantation in children. There are many counts of this clonotype. What it binds is unknown. Preparation of the TCRbeta library was carried out with unique molecular identifiers. TCRdb itself ran the PCR reads through MiXCR, one entry per CDR3 protein. Among 200,000 to 250,000 distinct CDR3 sequences listed, approximately 11% were seen once. Study-level results: The study traced high day-60 TCRbeta diversity in some patients to surviving recipient T cells and thymic progenitors. The study reportedly traced alpha-beta T cells about two months after transplant to several hundred expanded graft clones.

Sequences were derived from PBMCs, sampled before TCRalphabeta/CD19-depleted stem cell transplant. The source of this sequence is a child younger than two with acute myeloid leukemia, due to receive a stem cell transplant.

CDR3 residues: CASREGTGNEKLFF. For the CDR3, the DNA is TGTGCCAGCAGAGAGGGAACAGGGAATGAAAAACTGTTTTTT. The V gene is TRBV6-1, the J gene TRBJ1-4, with D possibly matching TRBD1 (6 bases). The CDR3 covers 14 residues. CDR1 and CDR2 (germline): MNHNS, SASEGT. The V and J ends lost 6 bases and 5 bases respectively, with 13 bases between them.